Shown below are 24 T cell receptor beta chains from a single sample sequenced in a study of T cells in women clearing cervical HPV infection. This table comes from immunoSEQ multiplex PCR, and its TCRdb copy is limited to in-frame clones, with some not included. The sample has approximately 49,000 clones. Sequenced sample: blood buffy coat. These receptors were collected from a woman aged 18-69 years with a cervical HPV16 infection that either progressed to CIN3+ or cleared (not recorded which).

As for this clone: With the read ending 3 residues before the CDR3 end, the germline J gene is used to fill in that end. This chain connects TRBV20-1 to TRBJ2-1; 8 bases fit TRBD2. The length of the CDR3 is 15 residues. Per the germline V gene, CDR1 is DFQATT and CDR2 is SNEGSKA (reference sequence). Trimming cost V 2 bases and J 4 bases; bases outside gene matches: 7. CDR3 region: CSARSTGGEYNEQFF. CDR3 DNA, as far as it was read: TGCAGTGCTAGATCGACCGGGGGGGAATACAATGAG.

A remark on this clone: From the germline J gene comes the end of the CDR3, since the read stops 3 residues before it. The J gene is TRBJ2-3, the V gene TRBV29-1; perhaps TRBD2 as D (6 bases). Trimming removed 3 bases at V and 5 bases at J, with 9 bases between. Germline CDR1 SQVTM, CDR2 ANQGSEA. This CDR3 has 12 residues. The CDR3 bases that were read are TGCAGCGTTGAGACTAGTTTAGATACG. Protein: CSVETSLDT. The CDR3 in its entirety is CSVETSLDTQYF.

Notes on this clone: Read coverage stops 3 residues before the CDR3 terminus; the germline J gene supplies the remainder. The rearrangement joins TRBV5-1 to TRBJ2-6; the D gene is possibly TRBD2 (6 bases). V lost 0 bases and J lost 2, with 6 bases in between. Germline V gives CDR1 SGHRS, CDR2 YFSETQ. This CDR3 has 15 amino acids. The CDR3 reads CASSLGGAGANVLTF. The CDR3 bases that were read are TGCGCCAGCAGCTTGGGGGGGGCTGGGGCCAACGTC.

The CDR3 spells CSFYLGQGAVGYTF. The sequenced CDR3 bases are TGCAGTTTTTACCTCGGGCAGGGGGCGGTTGGC. The chain joins TRBV20-1 to TRBJ1-2, with TRBD1 matching 8 bases. The read ends 3 residues shy of where the CDR3 ends; the end is completed using the germline J gene. Germline V gene data show CDR1 as DFQATT and CDR2 as SNEGSKA (reference sequence). V was clipped by 8 bases and J by 7 bases; unmatched bases: 15. CDR3 size: 14 residues.

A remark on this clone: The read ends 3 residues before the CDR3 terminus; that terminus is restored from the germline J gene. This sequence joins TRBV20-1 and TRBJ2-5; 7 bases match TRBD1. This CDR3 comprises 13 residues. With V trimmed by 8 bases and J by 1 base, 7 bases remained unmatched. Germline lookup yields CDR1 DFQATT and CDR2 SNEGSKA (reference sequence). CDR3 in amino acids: CSPQTGVQETQYF. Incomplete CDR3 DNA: TGCAGTCCACAAACAGGGGTCCAAGAGACC.

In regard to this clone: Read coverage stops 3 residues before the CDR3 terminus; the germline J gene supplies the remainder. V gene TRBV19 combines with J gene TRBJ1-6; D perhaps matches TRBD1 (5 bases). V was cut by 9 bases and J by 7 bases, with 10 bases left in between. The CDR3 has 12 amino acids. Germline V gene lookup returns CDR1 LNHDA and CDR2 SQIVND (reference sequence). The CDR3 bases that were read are TGTGCCAGCAGGGTTCAAAATTCACCC. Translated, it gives CASRVQNSP. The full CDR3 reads CASRVQNSPLHF.

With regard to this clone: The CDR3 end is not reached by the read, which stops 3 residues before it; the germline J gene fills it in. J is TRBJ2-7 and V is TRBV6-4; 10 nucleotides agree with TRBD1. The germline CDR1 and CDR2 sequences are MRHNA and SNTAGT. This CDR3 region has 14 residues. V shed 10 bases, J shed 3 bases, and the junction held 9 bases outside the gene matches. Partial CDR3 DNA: TGTGCCAATTTCTTGGACAGGGGGGACTACGAG. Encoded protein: CANFLDRGDYE. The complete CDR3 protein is CANFLDRGDYEQYF.

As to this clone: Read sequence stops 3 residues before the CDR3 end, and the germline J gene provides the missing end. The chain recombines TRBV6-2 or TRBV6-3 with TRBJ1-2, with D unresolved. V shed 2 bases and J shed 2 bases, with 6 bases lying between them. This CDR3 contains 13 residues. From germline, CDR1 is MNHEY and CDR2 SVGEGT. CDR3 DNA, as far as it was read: TGTGCCAGCAGTTACCCAGGAAACTATGGC. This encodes CASSYPGNYG. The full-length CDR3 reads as CASSYPGNYGYTF.

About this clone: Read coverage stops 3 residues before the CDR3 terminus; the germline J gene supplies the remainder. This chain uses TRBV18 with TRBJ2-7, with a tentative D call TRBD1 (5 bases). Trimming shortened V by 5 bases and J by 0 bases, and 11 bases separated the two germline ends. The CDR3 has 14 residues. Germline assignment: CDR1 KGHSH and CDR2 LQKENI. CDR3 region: CASSYDSTSYEQYF. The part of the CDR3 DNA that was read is TGTGCCAGCTCATACGACAGCACCTCCTACGAG.

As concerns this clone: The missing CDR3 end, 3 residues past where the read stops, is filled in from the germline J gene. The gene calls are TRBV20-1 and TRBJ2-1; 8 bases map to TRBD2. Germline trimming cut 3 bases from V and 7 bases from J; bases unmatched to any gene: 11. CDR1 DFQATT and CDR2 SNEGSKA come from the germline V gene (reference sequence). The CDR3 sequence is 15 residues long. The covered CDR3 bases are TGCAGTGCTAGGAATCCACTAGCGGTAGGGAATGAG. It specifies CSARNPLAVGNE. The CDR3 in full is CSARNPLAVGNEQFF.

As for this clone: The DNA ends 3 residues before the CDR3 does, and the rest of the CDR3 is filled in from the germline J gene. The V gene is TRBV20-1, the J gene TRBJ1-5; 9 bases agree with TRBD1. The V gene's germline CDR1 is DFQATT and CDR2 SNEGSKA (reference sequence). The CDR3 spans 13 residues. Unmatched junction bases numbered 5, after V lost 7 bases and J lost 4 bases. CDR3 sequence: CSVKQGANQPQHF. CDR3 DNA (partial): TGCAGTGTTAAACAGGGGGCTAATCAGCCC.

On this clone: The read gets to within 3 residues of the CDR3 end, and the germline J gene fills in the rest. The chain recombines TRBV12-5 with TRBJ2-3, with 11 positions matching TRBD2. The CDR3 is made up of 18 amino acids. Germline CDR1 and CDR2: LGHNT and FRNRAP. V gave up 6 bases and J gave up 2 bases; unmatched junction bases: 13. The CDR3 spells CASGGTSGTRIFTDTQYF. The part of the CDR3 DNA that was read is TGTGCTAGTGGGGGGACTAGCGGTACCCGAATCTTCACAGATACG.

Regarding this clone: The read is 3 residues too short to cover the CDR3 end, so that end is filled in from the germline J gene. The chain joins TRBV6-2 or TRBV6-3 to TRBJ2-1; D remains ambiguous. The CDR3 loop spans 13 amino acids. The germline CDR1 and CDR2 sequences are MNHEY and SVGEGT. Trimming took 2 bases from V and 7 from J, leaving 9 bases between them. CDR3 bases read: TGTGCCAGCAGTTACCACTCTCGAAATGAG. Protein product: CASSYHSRNE. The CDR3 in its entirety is CASSYHSRNEQFF.

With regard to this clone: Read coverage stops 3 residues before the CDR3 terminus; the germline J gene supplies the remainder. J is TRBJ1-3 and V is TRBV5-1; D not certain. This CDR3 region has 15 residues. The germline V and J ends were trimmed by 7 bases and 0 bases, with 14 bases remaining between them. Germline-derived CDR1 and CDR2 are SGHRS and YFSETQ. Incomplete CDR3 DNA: TGCGCCAGCGCAACCAGGCCCGGCTCTGGAAACACC. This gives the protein CASATRPGSGNT. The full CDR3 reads CASATRPGSGNTIYF.

CDR3 residues: CASSGTGARNQPQHF. Partial CDR3 DNA: TGTGCCAGCAGTGGGACAGGCGCGCGCAATCAGCCC. The chain links TRBV6-2 or TRBV6-3 to TRBJ1-5; 8 positions match TRBD1. The read comes to an end 3 residues before the CDR3 does, leaving the germline J gene to fill in the end. V lost 5 bases to trimming and J lost 2 bases; unmatched junction nucleotides: 5. Germline CDR1 and CDR2: MNHEY and SVGEGT. This CDR3 comprises 15 residues.

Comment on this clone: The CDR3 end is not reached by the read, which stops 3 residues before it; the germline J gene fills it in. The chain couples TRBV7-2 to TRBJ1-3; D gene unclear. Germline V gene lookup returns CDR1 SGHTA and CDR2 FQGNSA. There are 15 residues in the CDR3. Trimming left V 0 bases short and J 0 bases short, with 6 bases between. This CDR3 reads CASSLARHSGNTIYF. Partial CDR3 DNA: TGTGCCAGCAGCTTAGCCCGACACTCTGGAAACACC.

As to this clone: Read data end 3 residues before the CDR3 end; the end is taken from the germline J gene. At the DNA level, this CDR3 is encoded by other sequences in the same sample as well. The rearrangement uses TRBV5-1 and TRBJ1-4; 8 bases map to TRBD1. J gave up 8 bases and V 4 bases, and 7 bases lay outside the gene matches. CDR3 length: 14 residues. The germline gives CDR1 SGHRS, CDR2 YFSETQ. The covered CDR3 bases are TGCGCCAGCAGCAAAGGACAGGGTTGGGAAAAA. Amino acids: CASSKGQGWEK. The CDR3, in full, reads CASSKGQGWEKLFF. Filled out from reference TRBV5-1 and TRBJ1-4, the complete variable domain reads KAGVTQTPRYLIKTRGQQVTLSCSPISGHRSVSWYQQTPGQGLQFLFEYFSETQRNKGNFPGRFSGRQFSNSRSEMNVSTLELGDSALYLCASSKGQGWEKLFFGSGTQLSVL.

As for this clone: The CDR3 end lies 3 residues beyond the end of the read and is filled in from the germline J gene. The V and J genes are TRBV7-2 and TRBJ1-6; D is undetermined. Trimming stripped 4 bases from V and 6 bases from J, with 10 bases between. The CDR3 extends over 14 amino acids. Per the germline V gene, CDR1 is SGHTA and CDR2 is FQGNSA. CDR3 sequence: CASSSLVSNSPLHF. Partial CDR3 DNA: TGTGCCAGCAGCTCGCTTGTTAGTAATTCACCC.

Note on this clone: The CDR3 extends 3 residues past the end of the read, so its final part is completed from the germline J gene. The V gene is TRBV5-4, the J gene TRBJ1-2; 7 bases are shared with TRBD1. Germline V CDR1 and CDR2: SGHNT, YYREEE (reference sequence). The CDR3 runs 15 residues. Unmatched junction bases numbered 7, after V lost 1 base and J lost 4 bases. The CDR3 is CASSLKGQAGYGYTF. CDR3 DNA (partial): TGTGCCAGCAGCTTGAAAGGACAGGCGGGCTATGGC.

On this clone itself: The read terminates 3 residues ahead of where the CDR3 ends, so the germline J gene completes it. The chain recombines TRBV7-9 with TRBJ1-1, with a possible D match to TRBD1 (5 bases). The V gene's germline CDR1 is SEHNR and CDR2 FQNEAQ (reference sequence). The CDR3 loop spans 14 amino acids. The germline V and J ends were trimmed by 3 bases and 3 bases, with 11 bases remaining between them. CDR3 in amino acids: CASSFGGVDTEAFF. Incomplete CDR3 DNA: TGTGCCAGCAGCTTTGGGGGGGTGGACACTGAA.

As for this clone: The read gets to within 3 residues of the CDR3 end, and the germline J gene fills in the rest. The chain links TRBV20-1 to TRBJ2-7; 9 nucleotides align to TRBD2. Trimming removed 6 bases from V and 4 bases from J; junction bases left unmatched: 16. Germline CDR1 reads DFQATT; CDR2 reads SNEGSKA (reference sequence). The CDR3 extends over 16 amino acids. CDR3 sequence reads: CSATSIKREEHYEQYF. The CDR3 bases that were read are TGCAGTGCCACCTCGATAAAGCGGGAGGAACATTACGAG.

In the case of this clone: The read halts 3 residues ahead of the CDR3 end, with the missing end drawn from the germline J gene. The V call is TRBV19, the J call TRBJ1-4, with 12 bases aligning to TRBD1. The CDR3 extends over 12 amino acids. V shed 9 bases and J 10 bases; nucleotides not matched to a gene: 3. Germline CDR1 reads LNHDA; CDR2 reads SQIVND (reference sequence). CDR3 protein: CASGTGGAKLFF. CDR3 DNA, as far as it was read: TGTGCCAGCGGGACAGGGGGCGCAAAA.

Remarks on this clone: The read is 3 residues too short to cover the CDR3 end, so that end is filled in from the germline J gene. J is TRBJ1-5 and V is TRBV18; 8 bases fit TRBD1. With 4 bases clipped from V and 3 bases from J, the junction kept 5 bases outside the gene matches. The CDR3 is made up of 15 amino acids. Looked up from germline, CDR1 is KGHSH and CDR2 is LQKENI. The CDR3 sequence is CASSHETGANQPQHF. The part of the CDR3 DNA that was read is TGTGCCAGCTCACATGAGACAGGGGCCAATCAGCCC.

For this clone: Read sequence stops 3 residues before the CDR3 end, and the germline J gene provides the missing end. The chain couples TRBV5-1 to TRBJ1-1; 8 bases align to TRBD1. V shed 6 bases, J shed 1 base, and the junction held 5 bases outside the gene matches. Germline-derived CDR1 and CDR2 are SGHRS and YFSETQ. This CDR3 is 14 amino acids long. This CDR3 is CASKGQGANTEAFF. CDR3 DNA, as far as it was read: TGCGCCAGCAAGGGGCAGGGGGCGAACACTGAA.